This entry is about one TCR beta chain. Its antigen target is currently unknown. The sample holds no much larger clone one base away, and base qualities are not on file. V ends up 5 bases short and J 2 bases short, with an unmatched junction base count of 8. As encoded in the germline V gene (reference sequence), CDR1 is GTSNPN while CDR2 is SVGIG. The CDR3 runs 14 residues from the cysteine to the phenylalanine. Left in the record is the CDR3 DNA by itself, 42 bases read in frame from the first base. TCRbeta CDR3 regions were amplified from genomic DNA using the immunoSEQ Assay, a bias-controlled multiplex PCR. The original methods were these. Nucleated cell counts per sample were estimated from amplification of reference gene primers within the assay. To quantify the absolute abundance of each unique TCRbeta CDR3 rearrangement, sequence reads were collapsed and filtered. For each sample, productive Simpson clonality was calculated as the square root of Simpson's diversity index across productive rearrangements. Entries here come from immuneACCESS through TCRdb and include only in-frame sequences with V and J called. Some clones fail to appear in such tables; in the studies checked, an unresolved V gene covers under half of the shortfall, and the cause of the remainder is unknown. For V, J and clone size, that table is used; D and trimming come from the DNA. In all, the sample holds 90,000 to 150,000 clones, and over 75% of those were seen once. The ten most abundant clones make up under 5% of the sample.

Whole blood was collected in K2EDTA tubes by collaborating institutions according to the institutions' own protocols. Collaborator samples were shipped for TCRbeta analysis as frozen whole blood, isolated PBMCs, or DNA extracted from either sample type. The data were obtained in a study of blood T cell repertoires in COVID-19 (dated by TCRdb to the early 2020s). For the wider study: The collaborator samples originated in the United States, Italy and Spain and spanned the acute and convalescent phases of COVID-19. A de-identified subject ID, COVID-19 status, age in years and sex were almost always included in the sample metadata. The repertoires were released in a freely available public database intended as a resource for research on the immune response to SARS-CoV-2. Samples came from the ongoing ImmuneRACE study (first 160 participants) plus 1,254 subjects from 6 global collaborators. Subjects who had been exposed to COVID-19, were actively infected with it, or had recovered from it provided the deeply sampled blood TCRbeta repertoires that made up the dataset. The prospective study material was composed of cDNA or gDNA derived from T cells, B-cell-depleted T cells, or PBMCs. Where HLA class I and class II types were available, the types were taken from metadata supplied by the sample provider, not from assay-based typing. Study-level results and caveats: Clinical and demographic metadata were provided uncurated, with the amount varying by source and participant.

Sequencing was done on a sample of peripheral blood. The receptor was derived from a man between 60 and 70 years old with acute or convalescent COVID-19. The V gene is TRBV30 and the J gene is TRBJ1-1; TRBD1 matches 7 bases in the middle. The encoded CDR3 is CAWSGRQGNTEAFF. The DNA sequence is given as TGTGCCTGGTCTGGTCGACAGGGCAACACTGAAGCTTTCTTT.